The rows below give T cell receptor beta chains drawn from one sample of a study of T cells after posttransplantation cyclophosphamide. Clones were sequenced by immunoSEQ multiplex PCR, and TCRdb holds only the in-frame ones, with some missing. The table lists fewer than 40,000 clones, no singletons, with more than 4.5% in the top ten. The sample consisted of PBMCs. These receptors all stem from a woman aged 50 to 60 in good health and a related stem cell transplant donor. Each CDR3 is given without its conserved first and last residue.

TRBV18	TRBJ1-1	ASSPQGQGPTEAF
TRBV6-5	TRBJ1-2	ASSSPRDGYGYT
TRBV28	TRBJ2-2	ASSLGGAGTGELF
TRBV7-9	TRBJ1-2	ASSPGTGGRYGYT
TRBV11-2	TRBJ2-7	ASSLAGGYLYEQY
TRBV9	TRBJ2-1	ASSLGIGGGLGMYNEQF
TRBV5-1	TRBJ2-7	ASSPGTSGNEQY
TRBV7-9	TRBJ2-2	ASSQTQGAGELF
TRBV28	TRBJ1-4	ASSLTGLNEKLF
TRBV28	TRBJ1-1	ASSQNTEAF
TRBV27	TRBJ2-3	ASSFRTGTTDTQY
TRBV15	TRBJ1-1	ATSRVFGGRTEAF
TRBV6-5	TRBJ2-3	ASSYRPQTSTDTQY
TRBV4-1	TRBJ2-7	ASSQVFGQGAYEQY
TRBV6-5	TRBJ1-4	ASSYRNTARGEKLF
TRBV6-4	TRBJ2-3	ASSEGTSSDTQY
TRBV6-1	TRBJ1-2	ASSEATGSVYGYT
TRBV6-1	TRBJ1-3	ASRGEGGGNTIY
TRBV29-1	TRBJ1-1	SVDTQTNTEAF
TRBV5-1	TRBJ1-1	ASSPTVGNTEAF
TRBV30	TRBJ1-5	AWSITGDQPQH
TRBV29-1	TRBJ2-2	SVREAANTGELF
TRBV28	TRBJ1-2	ASRDTGTGNYGYT
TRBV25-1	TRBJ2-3	ASSEWPDTTDTQY
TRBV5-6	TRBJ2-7	ASSLLATYEQY
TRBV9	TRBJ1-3	ASSPQGSGNTIY
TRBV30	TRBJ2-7	AWRDIEGSYEQY
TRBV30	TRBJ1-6	AWSSRTTRTNSPLH
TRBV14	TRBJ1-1	ASSQVLGGTEAF
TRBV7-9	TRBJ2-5	ASSLDGGETQY
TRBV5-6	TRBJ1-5	ASSLGDRGPQPQH
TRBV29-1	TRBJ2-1	SVRPGQGYNEQF
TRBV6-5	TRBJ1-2	ASSSGTGLGYGYT
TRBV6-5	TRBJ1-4	ASSAIREGGKLF
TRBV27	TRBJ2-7	ASSSGQLLYEQY
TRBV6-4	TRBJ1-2	ASSDWRTGQGYT
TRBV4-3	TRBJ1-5	ASSQDRWENQPQH
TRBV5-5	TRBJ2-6	ASTPRGSGANVLT
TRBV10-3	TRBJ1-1	ASRTDGNTEAF
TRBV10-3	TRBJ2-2	AISASGTGSTGELF